One sample yielded the 23 T cell receptor beta chains listed below, sequenced in a study of blood T cell repertoires in COVID-19. Profiled with immunoSEQ multiplex PCR; TCRdb holds only in-frame clones, not every one. The sample has about 130,000 clones, 70% to 90% seen once; the top ten hold about 2.5%. Sequenced sample: PBMCs or T cells enriched from blood (not recorded which). These receptor sequences come from a woman in her 50s who had recovered from COVID-19.

The chain couples TRBV3-1 (or the pseudogene TRBV3-2) to TRBJ2-5; 11 nucleotides agree with TRBD2. V lost 2 bases to trimming and J lost 1 base; unmatched junction nucleotides: 3. The germline CDR1 and CDR2 sequences are LGHDT and YNNKEL (reference sequence). The CDR3 has 16 residues. CDR3 amino acids: CASSQIAGGVQETQYF. The CDR3 region has the DNA TGTGCCAGCAGCCAAATAGCGGGGGGGGTCCAAGAGACCCAGTACTTC.

The chain has TRBV10-2 and TRBJ2-5; TRBD2 matches 9 bases. This CDR3 spans 17 amino acids. CDR1 is WSHSY and CDR2 is SAAADI in the germline V gene. The junction had 7 bases not matched to a gene; V was cut back by 0 bases and J by 2 bases. This chain's CDR3 is CASSESASGVLQETQYF. Here the CDR3 DNA reads TGCGCCAGCAGTGAGTCTGCTAGCGGGGTCCTGCAAGAGACCCAGTACTTC.

V and J are TRBV16 and TRBJ1-2; 7 bases are shared with TRBD1. This CDR3 spans 14 amino acids. Germline loops: CDR1 KGHSY, CDR2 FQNENV. V shed 4 bases and J 2 bases; nucleotides not matched to a gene: 4. CDR3 protein: CASSLRGQNYGYTF. CDR3 nucleotides: TGTGCCAGCAGCCTTCGGGGACAGAACTATGGCTACACCTTC.

This chain links TRBV5-8 with TRBJ2-5, with 8 bases identical to TRBD1. The CDR3 loop spans 13 amino acids. V was clipped by 4 bases and J by 3 bases; unmatched bases: 2. CDR1 and CDR2 (germline): SGHTS, YDEGEE. The CDR3, as DNA: TGTGCCAGCAGCCTGGACAGGGAAGAGACCCAGTACTTC. Translated, it gives CASSLDREETQYF.

The chain carries TRBV21-1 and TRBJ1-4; the table's D call, TRBD1, has no DNA check behind it. TRBV21-1 is termed a pseudogene. The CDR3 loop spans 15 amino acids. The CDR3 region is CASSNDRGQNEKLFF. The CDR3 DNA follows: TGTGCCAGCAGCAACGACAGGGGGCAAAATGAAAAACTGTTTTTT.

The rearrangement uses TRBV4-1 and TRBJ1-3; unclear D gene. The V and J ends lost 4 bases and 0 bases respectively, with 13 bases between them. The CDR3 is 16 amino acids. Germline CDR1 and CDR2: MGHRA and YSYEKL. The CDR3 spells CASSRRHADSGNTIYF. The CDR3, as DNA: TGCGCCAGCAGCCGCAGACATGCCGACTCTGGAAACACCATATATTTT.

The chain combines TRBV7-6 with TRBJ2-2; 16 bases match TRBD2. This CDR3 contains 17 residues. Germline values: CDR1 SGHVS, CDR2 FNYEAQ. V shed 4 bases, J shed 7 bases, and the junction held 6 bases outside the gene matches. CDR3 residues: CASSSGTSGGANGELFF. DNA for the CDR3: TGTGCCAGCAGCTCCGGGACTAGCGGGGGGGCGAACGGGGAGCTGTTTTTT.

The J gene is TRBJ2-2, the V gene TRBV6-5; TRBD2 matches at 10 bases. The J segment lost 5 bases and the V segment lost 7 bases, leaving 1 base of the junction unmatched. The CDR3 runs to 13 residues. From germline, CDR1 is MNHEY and CDR2 SVGAGI. In DNA form, the CDR3 reads TGTGCCAGCACGGGACTAGCGACCGGGGAGCTGTTTTTT. Translation: CASTGLATGELFF.

The chain employs TRBV6-5 and TRBJ2-7; 10 bases fit TRBD1. Unmatched junction bases numbered 4, after V lost 8 bases and J lost 0 bases. The germline V gene encodes CDR1 MNHEY and CDR2 SVGAGI. The CDR3 has 14 residues. CDR3 amino acids: CASGGTGDSYEQYF. The CDR3 region has the DNA TGTGCCAGCGGAGGGACAGGGGACTCCTACGAGCAGTACTTC.

The chain has TRBV5-1 and TRBJ1-2; D perhaps matches TRBD1 (5 bases). V shed 6 bases and J shed 0 bases, with 15 bases lying between them. This CDR3 has 15 residues. Germline V gene lookup returns CDR1 SGHRS and CDR2 YFSETQ. Here the CDR3 reads CASKWGSESNYGYTF. CDR3 DNA sequence: TGCGCCAGCAAGTGGGGCAGTGAGTCTAACTATGGCTACACCTTC.

The gene calls are TRBV6-4 and TRBJ1-2, with 8 bases lining up with TRBD1. The CDR3 sequence is 15 residues long. J lost 5 bases, V lost 5 bases, and 10 bases had no gene match. CDR1 and CDR2 (germline): MRHNA, SNTAGT. CDR3 protein: CASSKTGGNPYGYTF. The CDR3 coding sequence is TGTGCCAGCAGTAAAACAGGGGGGAACCCATATGGCTACACCTTC.

Details on this clone: The same CDR3 is also encoded by other DNA sequences in this sample. This chain connects TRBV6-5 to TRBJ2-7; a weak D match, TRBD2 (6 bases). Trimming shortened V by 2 bases and J by 2 bases, and 13 bases separated the two germline ends. Germline CDR1 is MNHEY and CDR2 is SVGAGI. The CDR3 is 15 residues long. CDR3: CASSYQAGGPYEQYF. The DNA for the CDR3 is TGTGCCAGCAGTTACCAAGCGGGCGGTCCCTACGAGCAGTACTTC.

V is TRBV7-6 and J is TRBJ1-2; tentatively, D is TRBD1 (5 bases). CDR3 length: 15 amino acids. V shed 1 base and J shed 7 bases, with 16 bases lying between them. CDR1 and CDR2 from the germline V gene are SGHVS and FNYEAQ. CDR3 region: CASSLDQGSPFGYTF. DNA for the CDR3: TGTGCCAGCAGCTTAGACCAGGGCAGTCCTTTTGGCTACACCTTC. Variable domain in full (rest from reference TRBV7-6 and TRBJ1-2): GAGVSQSPRYKVTKRGQDVALRCDPISGHVSLYWYRQALGQGPEFLTYFNYEAQQDKSGLPNDRFSAERPEGSISTLTIQRTEQRDSAMYRCASSLDQGSPFGYTFGSGTRLTVV.

This clone came up once. The rearrangement uses TRBV7-2 and TRBJ1-6; tentative D call: TRBD1 (6 bases). The CDR3 covers 15 residues. Deletions cut 7 bases from V and 7 bases from J, with 17 bases between. The germline V gene encodes CDR1 SGHTA and CDR2 FQGNSA. This CDR3 reads CASNLGALGNSPLHF. The CDR3 DNA follows: TGTGCCAGCAACCTGGGGGCCTTGGGAAATTCACCCCTCCACTTT. Full variable domain (missing parts from reference TRBV7-2 and TRBJ1-6): GAGVSQSPSNKVTEKGKDVELRCDPISGHTALYWYRQSLGQGLEFLIYFQGNSAPDKSGLPSDRFSAERTGGSVSTLTIQRTQQEDSAVYLCASNLGALGNSPLHFGNGTRLTVT.

The V and J genes are TRBV6-5 and TRBJ2-7; TRBD1 matches 12 bases. V lost 4 bases to trimming and J lost 5 bases; unmatched junction nucleotides: 3. The CDR3 spans 14 residues. Germline lookup yields CDR1 MNHEY and CDR2 SVGAGI. The CDR3 bases are TGTGCCAGCAGTTTCCGGGACAGGGGGCACGAGCAGTACTTC. Protein: CASSFRDRGHEQYF.

The V gene is TRBV3-1 (or the pseudogene TRBV3-2), the J gene TRBJ1-6; 7 bases are a match to TRBD1. Germline V gives CDR1 LGHDT, CDR2 YNNKEL (reference sequence). V lost 4 bases, J lost 9 bases, and 9 bases stayed unmatched. The CDR3 is 15 residues long. The CDR3 reads CASSPQGSRGSPLHF. CDR3 nucleotide sequence: TGTGCCAGCAGCCCACAGGGGAGTCGGGGTTCACCCCTCCACTTT.

The chain uses TRBV7-2 and TRBJ1-3; TRBD1 aligns across 7 bases. Germline values: CDR1 SGHTA, CDR2 FQGNSA. This CDR3 is built from 15 residues. J was trimmed by 0 bases and V by 5 bases; bases with no gene match: 4. The CDR3 sequence: CASSRDSASGNTIYF. CDR3 sequence (DNA): TGTGCCAGCAGCAGGGACAGCGCCTCTGGAAACACCATATATTTT.

The chain links TRBV7-9 to TRBJ1-3; TRBD1 is a possible D gene (6 bases). Trimming left V 1 base short and J 0 bases short, with 13 bases between. Looked up from germline, CDR1 is SEHNR and CDR2 is FQNEAQ (reference sequence). The CDR3 spans 17 residues. In nucleotides, the CDR3 is TGTGCCAGCAGCTTAGGGGATCGAGGGGGCTCTGGAAACACCATATATTTT. Amino acid sequence: CASSLGDRGGSGNTIYF.

V and J are TRBV27 and TRBJ2-1; TRBD1 aligns across 10 bases. After removal of 2 bases from V and 2 bases from J, the junction contained 6 bases not matched to a gene. The CDR3 runs 17 residues. Per the germline V gene, CDR1 is MNHEY and CDR2 is SMNVEV (reference sequence). The CDR3 loop is CASSLPTGTGAYNEQFF. The CDR3 region has the DNA TGTGCCAGCAGTTTACCCACCGGGACAGGGGCCTACAATGAGCAGTTCTTC.

The chain employs TRBV5-1 and TRBJ1-3; 8 bases line up with TRBD1. Germline lookup yields CDR1 SGHRS and CDR2 YFSETQ. The trim removed 5 bases at V and 0 bases at J, leaving 4 bases unmatched. This CDR3 region has 15 residues. This CDR3 is CASRDDRGSGNTIYF. The CDR3 DNA reads as TGCGCCAGCAGGGATGACAGGGGCTCTGGAAACACCATATATTTT.

The V gene is TRBV5-1, the J gene TRBJ2-2, with TRBD1 matching 12 bases. The V gene's germline CDR1 is SGHRS and CDR2 YFSETQ. J gave up 3 bases and V 3 bases, and 3 bases lay outside the gene matches. This CDR3 is built from 16 residues. The CDR3 sequence: CASSSGTGGYTGELFF. DNA of the CDR3: TGCGCCAGCAGCTCCGGGACAGGGGGCTACACCGGGGAGCTGTTTTTT.

This clone has only one observation. This rearrangement joins TRBV10-3 to TRBJ2-1; 10 bases line up with TRBD2. The CDR3 spans 16 residues. Trimming took 3 bases from V and 5 from J; bases not matched to a gene: 7. CDR1 and CDR2 (germline): ENHRY, SYGVKD. CDR3 residues: CAISETSGALDNEQFF. DNA of the CDR3: TGTGCCATCAGTGAAACTAGCGGGGCCCTCGACAATGAGCAGTTCTTC.

The rearrangement uses TRBV30 and TRBJ2-5; 11 bases map to TRBD2. Germline V CDR1 and CDR2: GTSNPN, SVGIG (reference sequence). The length of the CDR3 is 15 residues. The V gene end was trimmed by 3 bases and the J gene end by 0 bases; junction bases not matched to a gene: 3. DNA of the CDR3: TGTGCCTGGAGCCGGGGACTAGCGGACCAAGAGACCCAGTACTTC. As protein: CAWSRGLADQETQYF.